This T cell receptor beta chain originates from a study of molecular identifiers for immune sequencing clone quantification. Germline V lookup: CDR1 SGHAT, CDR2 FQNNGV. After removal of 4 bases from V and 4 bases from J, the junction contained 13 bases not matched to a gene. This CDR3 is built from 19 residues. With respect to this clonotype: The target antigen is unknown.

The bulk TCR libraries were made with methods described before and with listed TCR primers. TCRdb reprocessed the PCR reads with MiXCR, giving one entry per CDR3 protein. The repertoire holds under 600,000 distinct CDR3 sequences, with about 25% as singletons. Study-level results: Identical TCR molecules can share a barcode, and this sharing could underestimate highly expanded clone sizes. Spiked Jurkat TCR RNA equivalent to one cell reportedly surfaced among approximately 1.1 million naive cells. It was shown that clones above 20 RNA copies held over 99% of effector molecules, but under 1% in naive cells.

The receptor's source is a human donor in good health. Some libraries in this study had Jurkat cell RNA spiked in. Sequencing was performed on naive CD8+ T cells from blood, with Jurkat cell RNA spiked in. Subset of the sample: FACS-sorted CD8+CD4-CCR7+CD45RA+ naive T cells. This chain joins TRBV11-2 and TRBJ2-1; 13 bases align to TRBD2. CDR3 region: CASSSGPGTSGVRYNEQFF. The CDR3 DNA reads TGTGCCAGCAGCTCCGGTCCCGGGACTAGCGGGGTGAGGTACAATGAGCAGTTCTTC.